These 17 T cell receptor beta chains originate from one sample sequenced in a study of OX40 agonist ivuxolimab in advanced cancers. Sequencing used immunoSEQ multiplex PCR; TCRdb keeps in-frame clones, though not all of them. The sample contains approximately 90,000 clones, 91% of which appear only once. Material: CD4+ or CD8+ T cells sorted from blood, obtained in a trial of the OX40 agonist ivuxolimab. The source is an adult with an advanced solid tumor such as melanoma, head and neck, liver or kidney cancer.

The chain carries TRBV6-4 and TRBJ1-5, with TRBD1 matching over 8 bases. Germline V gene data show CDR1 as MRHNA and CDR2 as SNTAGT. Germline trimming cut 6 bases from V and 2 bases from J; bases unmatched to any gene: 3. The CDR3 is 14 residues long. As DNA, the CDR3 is TGTGCCAGCAGGACAGGGGATGGCAATCAGCCCCAGCATTTT. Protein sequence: CASRTGDGNQPQHF.

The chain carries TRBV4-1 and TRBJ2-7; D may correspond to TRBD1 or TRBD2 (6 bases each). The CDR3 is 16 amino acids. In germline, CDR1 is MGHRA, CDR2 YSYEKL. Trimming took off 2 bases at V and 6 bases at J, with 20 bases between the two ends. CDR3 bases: TGCGCCAGCAGCCAACATGGGGCAGGGGTGGGGGGCGAGCAGTACTTC. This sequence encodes CASSQHGAGVGGEQYF.

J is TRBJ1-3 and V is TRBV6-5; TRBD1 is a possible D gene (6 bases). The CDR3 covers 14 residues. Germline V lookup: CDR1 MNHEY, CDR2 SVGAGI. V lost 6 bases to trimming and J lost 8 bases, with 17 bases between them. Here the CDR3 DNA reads TGTGCCAGCAGAGCTACAGGGCGGTGGGACACCATATATTTT. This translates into CASRATGRWDTIYF.

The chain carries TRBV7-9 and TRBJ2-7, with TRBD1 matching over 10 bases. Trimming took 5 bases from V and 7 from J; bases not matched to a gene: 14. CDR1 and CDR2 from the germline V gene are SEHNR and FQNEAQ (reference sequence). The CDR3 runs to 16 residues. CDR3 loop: CASSPTLDRGRGEQYF. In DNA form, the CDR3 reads TGTGCCAGCAGCCCTACCTTAGACAGGGGGCGTGGAGAGCAGTACTTC.

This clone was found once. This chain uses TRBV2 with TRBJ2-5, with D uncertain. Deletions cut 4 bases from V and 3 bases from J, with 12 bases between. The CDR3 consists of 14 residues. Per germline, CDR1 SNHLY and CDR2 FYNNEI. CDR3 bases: TGTGCCAGCAGTGGGGTCAGGAGAGAAGAGACCCAGTACTTC. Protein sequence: CASSGVRREETQYF.

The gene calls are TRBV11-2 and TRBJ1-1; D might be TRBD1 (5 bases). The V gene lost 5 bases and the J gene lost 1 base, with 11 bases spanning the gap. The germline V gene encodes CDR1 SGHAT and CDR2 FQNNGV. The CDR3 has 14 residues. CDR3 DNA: TGTGCCAGCAGCGCCCAGCAGGGGAACACTGAAGCTTTCTTT. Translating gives CASSAQQGNTEAFF.

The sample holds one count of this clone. In DNA, the CDR3 is TGTGCCAGCAGGGGGACAGCTAACTATGGCTACACCTTC. It yields the protein CASRGTANYGYTF. The chain recombines TRBV6-1 with TRBJ1-2; TRBD1 aligns across 7 bases. CDR1 is MNHNS, CDR2 SASEGT, per germline. This CDR3 has 13 amino acids. Trimming removed 6 bases from V and 0 bases from J; junction bases left unmatched: 1.

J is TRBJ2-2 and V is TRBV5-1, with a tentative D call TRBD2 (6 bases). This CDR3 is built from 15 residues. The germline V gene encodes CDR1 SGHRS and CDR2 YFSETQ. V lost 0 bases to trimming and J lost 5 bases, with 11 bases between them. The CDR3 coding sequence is TGCGCCAGCAGCTTGGGACTAGTAGCAACCGGGGAGCTGTTTTTT. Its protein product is CASSLGLVATGELFF.

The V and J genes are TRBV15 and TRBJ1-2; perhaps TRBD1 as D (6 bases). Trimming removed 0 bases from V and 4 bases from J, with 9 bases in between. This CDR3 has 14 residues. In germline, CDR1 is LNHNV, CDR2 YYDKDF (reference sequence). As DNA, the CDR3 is TGTGCCACCAGCAGAGACCCACAGGGCTATGGCTACACCTTC. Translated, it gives CATSRDPQGYGYTF.

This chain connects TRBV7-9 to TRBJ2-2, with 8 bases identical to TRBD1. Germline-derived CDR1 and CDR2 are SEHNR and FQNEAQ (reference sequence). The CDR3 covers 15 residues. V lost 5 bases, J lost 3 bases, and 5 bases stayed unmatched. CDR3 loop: CASSAQGADTGELFF. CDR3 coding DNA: TGTGCCAGCAGCGCTCAGGGGGCTGACACCGGGGAGCTGTTTTTT. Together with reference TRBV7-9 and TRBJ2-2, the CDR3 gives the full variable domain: DTGVSQNPRHKITKRGQNVTFRCDPISEHNRLYWYRQTLGQGPEFLTYFQNEAQLEKSRLLSDRFSAERPKGSFSTLEIQRTEQGDSAMYLCASSAQGADTGELFFGEGSRLTVL.

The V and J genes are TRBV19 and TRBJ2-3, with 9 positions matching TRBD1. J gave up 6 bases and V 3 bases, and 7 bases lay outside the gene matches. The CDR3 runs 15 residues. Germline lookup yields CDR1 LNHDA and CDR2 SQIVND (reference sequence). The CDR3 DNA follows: TGTGCCAGTAGTATTTTGGGACAGGGTCGGGATACGCAGTATTTT. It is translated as CASSILGQGRDTQYF.

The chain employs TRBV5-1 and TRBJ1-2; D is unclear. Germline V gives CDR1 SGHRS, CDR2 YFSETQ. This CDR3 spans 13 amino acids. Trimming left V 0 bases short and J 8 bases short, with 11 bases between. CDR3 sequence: CASSLAPERGYTF. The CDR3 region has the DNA TGCGCCAGCAGCTTGGCACCGGAGAGGGGCTACACCTTC.

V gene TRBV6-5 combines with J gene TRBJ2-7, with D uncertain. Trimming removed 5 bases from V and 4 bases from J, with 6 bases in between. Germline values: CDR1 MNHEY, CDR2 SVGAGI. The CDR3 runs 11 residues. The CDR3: CASSEMYEQYF. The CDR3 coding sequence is TGTGCCAGCAGTGAAATGTACGAGCAGTACTTC.

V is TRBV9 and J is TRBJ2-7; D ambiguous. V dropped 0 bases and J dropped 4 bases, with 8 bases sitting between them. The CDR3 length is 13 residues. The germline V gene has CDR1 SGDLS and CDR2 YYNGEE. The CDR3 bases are TGTGCCAGCAGCGTAGAATCGACGTACGAGCAGTACTTC. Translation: CASSVESTYEQYF.

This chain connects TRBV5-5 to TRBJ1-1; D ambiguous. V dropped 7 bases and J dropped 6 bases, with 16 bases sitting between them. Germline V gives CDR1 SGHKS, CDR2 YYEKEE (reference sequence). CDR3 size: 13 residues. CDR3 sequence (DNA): TGTGCCAGCTATCCTGGAGGCGTCGCTGAAGCTTTCTTT. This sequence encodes CASYPGGVAEAFF. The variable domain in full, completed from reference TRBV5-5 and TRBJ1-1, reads DAGVTQSPTHLIKTRGQQVTLRCSPISGHKSVSWYQQVLGQGPQFIFQYYEKEERGRGNFPDRFSARQFPNYSSELNVNALLLGDSALYLCASYPGGVAEAFFGQGTRLTVV.

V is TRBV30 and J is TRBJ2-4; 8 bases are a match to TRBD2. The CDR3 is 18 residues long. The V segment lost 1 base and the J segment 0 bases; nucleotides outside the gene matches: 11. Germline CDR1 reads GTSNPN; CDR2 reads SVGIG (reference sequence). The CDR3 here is CAWSGGTSGELAKNIQYF. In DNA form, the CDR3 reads TGTGCCTGGAGTGGTGGCACTAGCGGAGAACTAGCCAAAAACATTCAGTACTTC. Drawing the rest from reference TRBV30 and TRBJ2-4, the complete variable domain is SQTIHQWPATLVQPVGSPLSLECTVEGTSNPNLYWYRQAAGRGLQLLFYSVGIGQISSEVPQNLSASRPQDRQFILSSKKLLLSDSGFYLCAWSGGTSGELAKNIQYFGAGTRLSVL.

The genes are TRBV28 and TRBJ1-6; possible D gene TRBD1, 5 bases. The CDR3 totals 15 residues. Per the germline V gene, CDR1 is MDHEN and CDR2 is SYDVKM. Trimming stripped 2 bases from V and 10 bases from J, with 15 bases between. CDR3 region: CASSLMSTVRSPLHF. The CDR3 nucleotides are TGTGCCAGCAGTTTAATGTCGACAGTACGGTCACCCCTCCACTTT.